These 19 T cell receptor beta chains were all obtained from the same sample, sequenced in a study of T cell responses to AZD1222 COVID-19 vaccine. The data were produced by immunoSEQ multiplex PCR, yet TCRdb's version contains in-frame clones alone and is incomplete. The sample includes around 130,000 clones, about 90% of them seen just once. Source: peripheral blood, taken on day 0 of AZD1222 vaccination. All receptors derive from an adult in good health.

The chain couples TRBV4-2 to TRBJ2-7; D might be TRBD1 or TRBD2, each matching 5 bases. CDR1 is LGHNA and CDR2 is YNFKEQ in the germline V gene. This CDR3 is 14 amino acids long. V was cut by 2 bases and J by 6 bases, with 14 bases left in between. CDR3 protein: CASSQIRRDPEQYF. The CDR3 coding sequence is TGTGCCAGCAGCCAAATCCGCCGGGACCCCGAGCAGTACTTC.

The CDR3 protein is CASSRRGAANEQFF. DNA of the CDR3: TGTGCCAGCAGTCGACGAGGAGCGGCCAATGAGCAGTTCTTC. The chain carries TRBV6-5 and TRBJ2-1; TRBD2 is a possible D gene (5 bases). The ends were cut back, 5 bases at V and 6 bases at J, with 14 bases in the middle. The CDR3 is made up of 14 amino acids. Per the germline V gene, CDR1 is MNHEY and CDR2 is SVGAGI.

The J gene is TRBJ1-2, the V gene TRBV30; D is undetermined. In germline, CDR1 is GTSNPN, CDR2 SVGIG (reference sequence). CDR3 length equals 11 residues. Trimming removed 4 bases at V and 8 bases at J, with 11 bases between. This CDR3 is CAWTRWGGYTF. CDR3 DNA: TGTGCCTGGACCAGGTGGGGAGGCTACACCTTC.

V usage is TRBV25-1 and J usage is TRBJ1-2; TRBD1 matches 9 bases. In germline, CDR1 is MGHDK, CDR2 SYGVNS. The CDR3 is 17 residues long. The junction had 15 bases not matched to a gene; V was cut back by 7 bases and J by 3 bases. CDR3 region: CASTNGLQGAQDYGYTF. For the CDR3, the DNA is TGTGCCAGCACCAATGGCCTACAGGGGGCGCAGGACTATGGCTACACCTTC.

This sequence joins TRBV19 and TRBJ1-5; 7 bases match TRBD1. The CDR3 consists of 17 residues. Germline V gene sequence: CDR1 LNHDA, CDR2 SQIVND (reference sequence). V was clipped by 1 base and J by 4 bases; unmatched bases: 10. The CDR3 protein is CASSIAHMTGRNQPQHF. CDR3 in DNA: TGTGCCAGTAGTATAGCCCACATGACAGGGAGAAATCAGCCCCAGCATTTT.

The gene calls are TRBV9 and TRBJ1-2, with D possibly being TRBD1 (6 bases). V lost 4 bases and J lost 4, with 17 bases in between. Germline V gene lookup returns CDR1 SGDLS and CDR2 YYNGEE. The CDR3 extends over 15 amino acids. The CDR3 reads CASSLQTGIGYGYTF. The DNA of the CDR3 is TGTGCCAGCAGCCTTCAAACAGGGATTGGCTATGGCTACACCTTC.

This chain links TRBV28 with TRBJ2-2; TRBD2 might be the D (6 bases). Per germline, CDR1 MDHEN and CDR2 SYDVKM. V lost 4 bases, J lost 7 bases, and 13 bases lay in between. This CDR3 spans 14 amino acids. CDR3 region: CASSSPSGLGELFF. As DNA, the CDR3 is TGTGCCAGCAGTTCCCCCTCGGGACTCGGGGAGCTGTTTTTT. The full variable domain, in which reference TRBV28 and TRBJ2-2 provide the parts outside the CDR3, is DVKVTQSSRYLVKRTGEKVFLECVQDMDHENMFWYRQDPGLGLRLIYFSYDVKMKEKGDIPEGYSVSREKKERFSLILESASTNQTSMYLCASSSPSGLGELFFGEGSRLTVL.

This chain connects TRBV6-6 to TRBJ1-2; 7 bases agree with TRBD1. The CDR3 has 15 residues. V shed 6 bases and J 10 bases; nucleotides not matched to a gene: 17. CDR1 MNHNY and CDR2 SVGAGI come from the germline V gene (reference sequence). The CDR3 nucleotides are TGTGCCAGCAGGGCGGGGAGGGGGCCACGAAGAGACTACACCTTC. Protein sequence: CASRAGRGPRRDYTF.

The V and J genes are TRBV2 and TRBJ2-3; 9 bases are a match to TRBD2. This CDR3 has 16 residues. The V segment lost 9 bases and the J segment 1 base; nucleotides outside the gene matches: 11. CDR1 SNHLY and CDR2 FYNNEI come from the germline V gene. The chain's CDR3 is CARQIAGEARTDTQYF. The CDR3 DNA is TGTGCCAGACAAATAGCGGGAGAAGCCCGCACAGATACGCAGTATTTT.

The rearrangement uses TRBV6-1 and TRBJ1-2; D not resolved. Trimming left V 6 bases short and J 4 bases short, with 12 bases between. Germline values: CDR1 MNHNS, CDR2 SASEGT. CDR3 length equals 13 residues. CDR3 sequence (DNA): TGTGCCAGCAGACACACCCAGAGCTATGGCTACACCTTC. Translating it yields CASRHTQSYGYTF.

The CDR3 nucleotides read TGTGCCAGTAGTCCCCTCGCCTATGCTCCTAACTATGGCTACACCTTC. Translated, it gives CASSPLAYAPNYGYTF. The rearrangement joins TRBV19 to TRBJ1-2; D gene ambiguous. Trimming left V 5 bases short and J 0 bases short, with 16 bases between. CDR3 length: 16 residues. The V gene's germline CDR1 is LNHDA and CDR2 SQIVND (reference sequence).

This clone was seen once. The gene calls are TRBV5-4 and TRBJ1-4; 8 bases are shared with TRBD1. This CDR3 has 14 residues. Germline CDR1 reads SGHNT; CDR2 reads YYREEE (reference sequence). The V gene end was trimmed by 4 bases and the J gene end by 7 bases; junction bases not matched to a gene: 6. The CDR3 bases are TGTGCCAGCAGCCCAGGACAGGGCGGTGAAAAACTGTTTTTT. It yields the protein CASSPGQGGEKLFF. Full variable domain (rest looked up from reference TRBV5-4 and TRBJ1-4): ETGVTQSPTHLIKTRGQQVTLRCSSQSGHNTVSWYQQALGQGPQFIFQYYREEENGRGNFPPRFSGLQFPNYSSELNVNALELDDSALYLCASSPGQGGEKLFFGSGTQLSVL.

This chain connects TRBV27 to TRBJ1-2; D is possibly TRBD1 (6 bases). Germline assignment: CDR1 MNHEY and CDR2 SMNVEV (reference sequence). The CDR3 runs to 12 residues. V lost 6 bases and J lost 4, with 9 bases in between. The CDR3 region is CASRDSLYGYTF. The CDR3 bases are TGTGCCAGCAGGGACAGCCTCTATGGCTACACCTTC.

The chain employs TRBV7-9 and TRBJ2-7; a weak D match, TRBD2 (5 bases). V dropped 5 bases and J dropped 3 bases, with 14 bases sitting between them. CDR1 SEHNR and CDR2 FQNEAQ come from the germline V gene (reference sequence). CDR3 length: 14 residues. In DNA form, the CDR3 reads TGTGCCAGCAGCCCCGAATATCGGGACTACGAGCAGTACTTC. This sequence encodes CASSPEYRDYEQYF. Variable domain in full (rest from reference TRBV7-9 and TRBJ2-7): DTGVSQNPRHKITKRGQNVTFRCDPISEHNRLYWYRQTLGQGPEFLTYFQNEAQLEKSRLLSDRFSAERPKGSFSTLEIQRTEQGDSAMYLCASSPEYRDYEQYFGPGTRLTVT.

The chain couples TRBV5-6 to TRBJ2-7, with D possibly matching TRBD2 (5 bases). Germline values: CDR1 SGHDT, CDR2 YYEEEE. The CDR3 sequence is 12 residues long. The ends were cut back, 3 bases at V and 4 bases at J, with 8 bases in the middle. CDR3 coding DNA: TGTGCCAGCAGCTCGGGAAATTACGAGCAGTACTTC. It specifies CASSSGNYEQYF.

The CDR3 here is CASSPIDRGGNEQFF. CDR3 nucleotide sequence: TGTGCCAGTAGTCCCATCGACAGGGGAGGCAATGAGCAGTTCTTC. The chain joins TRBV19 to TRBJ2-1, with 8 positions matching TRBD1. The CDR3 extends over 15 amino acids. The J segment lost 6 bases and the V segment lost 5 bases, leaving 9 bases of the junction unmatched. Germline-derived CDR1 and CDR2 are LNHDA and SQIVND (reference sequence).

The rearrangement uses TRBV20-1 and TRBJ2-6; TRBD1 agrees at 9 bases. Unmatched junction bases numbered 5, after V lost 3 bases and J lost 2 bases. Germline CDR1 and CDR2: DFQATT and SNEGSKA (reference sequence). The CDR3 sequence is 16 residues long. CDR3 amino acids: CSASGTGLTGANVLTF. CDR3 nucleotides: TGCAGTGCTAGTGGGACAGGGTTGACTGGGGCCAACGTCCTGACTTTC.

CDR3 sequence (DNA): TGTGCCAGCATGCAGATTAGCAATCAGCCCCAGCATTTT. This translates into CASMQISNQPQHF. The chain joins TRBV28 to TRBJ1-5; no reliable D call. V gave up 7 bases and J gave up 0 bases, with 7 bases separating them. CDR1 is MDHEN and CDR2 is SYDVKM in the germline V gene. The CDR3 totals 13 residues.

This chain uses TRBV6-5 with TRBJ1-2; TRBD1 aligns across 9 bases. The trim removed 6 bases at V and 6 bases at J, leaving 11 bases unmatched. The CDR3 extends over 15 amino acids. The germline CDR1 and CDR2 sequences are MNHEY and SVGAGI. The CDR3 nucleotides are TGTGCCAGCAGAACCAAGGGACAGGGATCGCATGGCTACACCTTC. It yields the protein CASRTKGQGSHGYTF.